Listed below are T cell receptor beta chains from one sample, sequenced in a study of blood T cell repertoires in COVID-19. The protocol was immunoSEQ multiplex PCR, while the TCRdb copy is restricted to in-frame clones and leaves out a portion. The repertoire includes about 240,000 clones, 81% of them detected once, and approximately 7.5% sits in the top ten. Sequences were obtained from peripheral blood. These receptors originate from a woman older than 75 with COVID-19, enrolled during active disease. Both conserved end residues are part of each CDR3. A D gene is named only where the DNA matches it firmly. Clone sizes are given selectively: once, few, many, or a class where the clone is expanded.

J,V,D,size,CDR3,DNA
TRBJ1-3,TRBV19,TRBD1,NA,CASSTGQAISGNTIYF,TGTGCCAGTAGTACGGGACAGGCAATTTCTGGAAACACCATATATTTT
TRBJ2-7,TRBV28,TRBD2,NA,CASITSGRTYEQYF,TGTGCCAGCATTACTAGCGGGAGAACCTACGAGCAGTACTTC
TRBJ1-1,TRBV19,NA,few,CASSIPLPWAPNTEAFF,TGTGCCAGTAGTATCCCCCTTCCCTGGGCGCCGAACACTGAAGCTTTCTTT
TRBJ2-1,TRBV3-1/TRBV3-2,TRBD2,NA,CASSPLGGTSKGEQFF,TGTGCCAGCAGCCCTCTCGGGGGGACGAGCAAGGGTGAGCAGTTCTTC
TRBJ2-7,TRBV2,TRBD1,NA,CASRGDRGPPRYF,TGTGCCAGCAGGGGGGACAGGGGCCCCCCGCGGTACTTC
TRBJ2-7,TRBV28,NA,NA,CASISIDSSYEQYF,TGTGCCAGCATATCAATCGACAGCTCCTACGAGCAGTACTTC
TRBJ2-1,TRBV6-5,NA,NA,CASSHQRGEQFF,TGTGCCAGCAGCCATCAAAGGGGAGAGCAGTTCTTC
TRBJ1-2,TRBV5-4,NA,NA,CASSLGTVLYGYTF,TGTGCCAGCAGCTTGGGGACAGTGCTCTATGGCTACACCTTC
TRBJ1-1,TRBV5-1,NA,NA,CASSSQGVESAEAFF,TGCGCCAGCAGCTCACAGGGTGTAGAGTCCGCTGAAGCTTTCTTT
TRBJ1-6,TRBV29-1,TRBD1,few,CSATEGGASSPLHF,TGCAGCGCCACTGAAGGGGGCGCGAGTTCACCCCTCCACTTT
TRBJ1-5,TRBV21-1,NA,NA,CASSKVPNDISYSNQPQHF,TGTGCCAGCAGCAAAGTCCCTAACGACATCAGTTATAGCAATCAGCCCCAGCATTTT
TRBJ2-3,TRBV28,TRBD2,NA,CASSPSGKTDTQYF,TGTGCCAGCAGCCCCAGCGGGAAGACAGATACGCAGTATTTT
TRBJ2-5,TRBV24-1,TRBD1,NA,CATSDGTGETQYF,TGTGCCACCAGTGATGGGACAGGGGAGACCCAGTACTTC
TRBJ2-1,TRBV19,TRBD2,NA,CASQFSGGNNEQFF,TGTGCCAGCCAATTTAGCGGGGGGAACAATGAGCAGTTCTTC
TRBJ1-5,TRBV27,TRBD1,few,CASSIGQGWGNQPQHF,TGTGCCAGCAGTATAGGACAGGGCTGGGGCAATCAGCCCCAGCATTTT
TRBJ2-7,TRBV6-6,NA,NA,CASSNGFPYEQYF,TGTGCCAGCAGCAACGGGTTCCCCTACGAGCAGTACTTC
TRBJ1-1,TRBV19,NA,NA,CASSRPGTGNTEAFF,TGTGCCAGTAGTCGGCCCGGGACTGGGAACACTGAAGCTTTCTTT
TRBJ1-4,TRBV4-3,TRBD1,NA,CASSQGGQGSEKLFF,TGCGCCAGCAGCCAAGGGGGACAGGGAAGTGAAAAACTGTTTTTT
TRBJ1-2,TRBV19,NA,once,CASSIIVSQGPYGYTF,TGTGCCAGTAGTATTATTGTCTCGCAGGGTCCCTATGGCTACACCTTC
TRBJ1-1,TRBV11-2,TRBD1,NA,CASSSGGKMNTEAFF,TGTGCCAGCAGCTCAGGGGGCAAAATGAACACTGAAGCTTTCTTT
TRBJ2-7,TRBV6-5,NA,NA,CASSAGYEQYF,TGTGCCAGCAGCGCGGGGTACGAGCAGTACTTC
TRBJ1-2,TRBV30,TRBD1,NA,CAWSPDRGYGYTF,TGTGCCTGGAGTCCCGACAGGGGTTATGGCTACACCTTC
TRBJ2-3,TRBV2,NA,NA,CASRGLAPPTDTQYF,TGTGCCAGCAGAGGACTCGCTCCTCCCACAGATACGCAGTATTTT
TRBJ1-3,TRBV30,NA,NA,CAGGEGYSGNTIYF,TGTGCCGGCGGGGAGGGCTACTCTGGAAACACCATATATTTT
TRBJ2-2,TRBV4-1,TRBD1,NA,CASSGLGQGVSTGELFF,TGCGCCAGCAGCGGCCTCGGACAGGGGGTGTCTACCGGGGAGCTGTTTTTT
TRBJ1-6,TRBV28,NA,once,CASGPGGANSPLHF,TGTGCCAGCGGGCCTGGGGGGGCTAATTCACCCCTCCACTTT
TRBJ1-5,TRBV7-2,NA,NA,CASAIGGVSNQPQHF,TGTGCCAGCGCCATAGGGGGAGTTAGCAATCAGCCCCAGCATTTT
TRBJ1-2,TRBV19,NA,NA,CASSGSTGSNYGYTF,TGTGCCAGTAGTGGATCTACAGGGTCAAACTATGGCTACACCTTC
TRBJ1-6,TRBV3-1/TRBV3-2,NA,NA,CASREDSSNSPLHF,TGTGCCAGCAGAGAGGACAGTTCAAATTCACCCCTCCACTTT
TRBJ2-7,TRBV3-1/TRBV3-2,NA,NA,CASSQGTGRYEQYF,TGTGCCAGCAGCCAAGGAACAGGGAGATACGAGCAGTACTTC
TRBJ1-4,TRBV7-2,NA,NA,CASSLSGREQNEKLFF,TGTGCCAGCAGCTTGTCAGGCAGGGAACAAAATGAAAAACTGTTTTTT
TRBJ1-1,TRBV19,NA,NA,CASSKRREGSSAFF,TGTGCCAGTAGTAAGCGTCGTGAGGGAAGCAGCGCTTTCTTT
TRBJ1-2,TRBV13,TRBD1,NA,CASSLPGGGGYTF,TGTGCCAGCAGCCTGCCAGGGGGAGGTGGCTACACCTTC
TRBJ2-3,TRBV30,TRBD2,NA,CAWSRTGGAHDTQYF,TGTGCCTGGAGTAGAACGGGAGGTGCACATGATACGCAGTATTTT
TRBJ2-7,TRBV18,NA,NA,CASSPPQGIYEQYF,TGTGCCAGCTCACCCCCACAGGGAATCTACGAGCAGTACTTC
TRBJ2-7,TRBV14,TRBD2,NA,CASSQGQGLAGLRYAYEQYF,TGTGCCAGCAGCCAAGGTCAGGGACTAGCGGGACTTAGATACGCCTACGAGCAGTACTTC
TRBJ2-7,TRBV19,NA,NA,CASSIASTGGEQYF,TGTGCCAGTAGTATAGCTAGTACCGGGGGCGAGCAGTACTTC
TRBJ1-1,TRBV28,NA,NA,CASSSRTPGQDTEAFF,TGTGCCAGCAGTTCCCGGACACCCGGGCAGGACACTGAAGCTTTCTTT
TRBJ1-6,TRBV2,NA,NA,CASSDGGLSYNSPLHF,TGTGCCAGCAGTGACGGTGGGCTCTCCTATAATTCACCCCTCCACTTT
TRBJ1-4,TRBV29-1,TRBD1,NA,CSVLTGMSEKLFF,TGCAGCGTTTTGACAGGGATGAGCGAAAAACTGTTTTTT
TRBJ2-7,TRBV10-1,NA,NA,CASSESGRGHEQYF,TGCGCCAGCAGTGAGTCTGGTAGAGGCCACGAGCAGTACTTC
TRBJ1-2,TRBV5-1,NA,NA,CASSLATLSSGGYTF,TGCGCCAGCAGCTTGGCAACCCTTTCCTCCGGTGGCTACACCTTC
TRBJ1-2,TRBV3-1/TRBV3-2,NA,NA,CASSRGQTGNGYTF,TGTGCCAGCAGCCGAGGACAAACAGGAAATGGCTACACCTTC
TRBJ1-3,TRBV6-5,NA,NA,CASVRGNTIYF,TGTGCCAGCGTGCGCGGAAACACCATATATTTT
TRBJ2-1,TRBV18,NA,few,CASSPTRGAEQFF,TGTGCCAGCTCCCCGACCCGGGGGGCTGAGCAGTTCTTC
TRBJ2-1,TRBV7-2,TRBD2,NA,CASSVRGTSGYNEQFF,TGTGCCAGCAGCGTAAGGGGGACTAGCGGTTACAATGAGCAGTTCTTC
TRBJ2-1,TRBV7-3,NA,NA,CASSLTGVGEQFF,TGTGCCAGCAGCTTAACAGGGGTCGGTGAGCAGTTCTTC
TRBJ1-5,TRBV7-8,TRBD1,NA,CASSERGPGQPQHF,TGTGCCAGCAGCGAGAGGGGGCCCGGACAGCCCCAGCATTTT
TRBJ1-2,TRBV20-1,NA,NA,CSALGGYTF,TGCAGTGCTCTAGGAGGCTACACCTTC
TRBJ2-6,TRBV6-5,NA,NA,CASLRGSGANVLTF,TGTGCCAGCCTTAGGGGGTCTGGGGCCAACGTCCTGACTTTC
TRBJ1-1,TRBV7-9,TRBD1,NA,CASSADRDDTEAFF,TGTGCCAGCAGCGCGGACAGGGACGACACTGAAGCTTTCTTT
TRBJ1-5,TRBV5-6,NA,NA,CASSSETGRTPPQHF,TGTGCCAGCAGCTCAGAGACAGGCCGAACGCCGCCCCAGCATTTT
TRBJ2-1,TRBV19,TRBD2,NA,CASSEGSGVSYNEQFF,TGTGCCAGTAGCGAAGGTAGCGGGGTCTCCTACAATGAGCAGTTCTTC
TRBJ1-1,TRBV29-1,TRBD1,few,CSGTGGAETEAFF,TGCAGCGGAACAGGGGGCGCGGAAACTGAAGCTTTCTTT
TRBJ2-3,TRBV27,TRBD2,NA,CASSFRASGRGDTQYF,TGTGCCAGCAGTTTTCGGGCTAGCGGGAGAGGAGATACGCAGTATTTT
TRBJ1-1,TRBV7-2,NA,NA,CASSRQGFSTEAFF,TGTGCCAGCAGCCGCCAGGGTTTCTCCACTGAAGCTTTCTTT
TRBJ2-7,TRBV7-9,TRBD1,NA,CASRRLIRGSDYEQYF,TGTGCCAGCCGTAGGTTGATCAGGGGGTCCGACTACGAGCAGTACTTC
TRBJ1-1,TRBV5-1,TRBD1,few,CASSLEPPSTSQGAGEAFF,TGCGCCAGCAGCTTGGAGCCCCCCTCTACAAGTCAGGGGGCGGGTGAAGCTTTCTTT